A selection of T cell receptor beta chains follows, all from one sample in a study of blood T cell repertoires in COVID-19. Clones were read by immunoSEQ multiplex PCR, and TCRdb kept only the in-frame ones, dropping some. The sample shows 150,000 to 200,000 clones, about 80% of them seen only once. The sequenced sample consisted of PBMCs or T cells enriched from blood (not recorded which). These receptors were collected from a man aged 35-49 years who had recovered from COVID-19. Both conserved end residues are part of each CDR3. A D gene is named only where the DNA matches it firmly. The listing skips clone size in some rows; elsewhere it reads once, few, many or a size class.

clone size: NA; V gene: TRBV24-1; D gene: NA; J gene: TRBJ1-2; CDR3 protein: CATSDPSNYGYTF; CDR3 DNA: TGTGCCACCAGTGATCCCAGTAACTATGGCTACACCTTC
clone size: NA; V gene: TRBV14; D gene: NA; J gene: TRBJ2-2; CDR3 protein: CASSLARYTGELFF; CDR3 DNA: TGTGCCAGCAGCCTAGCTAGATACACCGGGGAGCTGTTTTTT
clone size: NA; V gene: TRBV5-1; D gene: NA; J gene: TRBJ1-1; CDR3 protein: CASSRFPESNTEAFF; CDR3 DNA: TGCGCCAGCAGTCGCTTCCCAGAATCCAACACTGAAGCTTTCTTT
clone size: NA; V gene: TRBV2; D gene: TRBD1; J gene: TRBJ1-5; CDR3 protein: CASSRQGSNQPQHF; CDR3 DNA: TGTGCCAGCAGCAGACAGGGTAGCAATCAGCCCCAGCATTTT
clone size: NA; V gene: TRBV7-9; D gene: TRBD1; J gene: TRBJ1-2; CDR3 protein: CASSLRSGGGYTF; CDR3 DNA: TGTGCCAGCAGCTTACGGTCAGGGGGAGGCTACACCTTC
clone size: NA; V gene: TRBV7-9; D gene: NA; J gene: TRBJ1-1; CDR3 protein: CASMTDLDTEAFF; CDR3 DNA: TGTGCCAGCATGACAGATCTGGACACTGAAGCTTTCTTT
clone size: NA; V gene: TRBV5-1; D gene: NA; J gene: TRBJ1-4; CDR3 protein: CASSLVATNEKLFF; CDR3 DNA: TGCGCCAGCAGCTTGGTAGCAACTAATGAAAAACTGTTTTTT
clone size: NA; V gene: TRBV6-5; D gene: NA; J gene: TRBJ1-6; CDR3 protein: CASSYQGDNSPLHF; CDR3 DNA: TGTGCCAGCAGTTACCAGGGTGATAATTCACCCCTCCACTTT
clone size: NA; V gene: TRBV5-6; D gene: TRBD1; J gene: TRBJ1-1; CDR3 protein: CASRGTGGNTEAFF; CDR3 DNA: TGTGCCAGCAGGGGAACAGGGGGCAACACTGAAGCTTTCTTT
clone size: NA; V gene: TRBV24-1; D gene: TRBD2; J gene: TRBJ2-1; CDR3 protein: CATSDTLAGATSYNEQFF; CDR3 DNA: TGTGCCACCAGTGATACCCTAGCGGGGGCGACCTCCTACAATGAGCAGTTCTTC
clone size: NA; V gene: TRBV6-2/TRBV6-3; D gene: TRBD2; J gene: TRBJ2-2; CDR3 protein: CASSSPGLAYTGELFF; CDR3 DNA: TGTGCCAGCAGTTCCCCGGGACTAGCCTACACCGGGGAGCTGTTTTTT
clone size: NA; V gene: TRBV7-8; D gene: NA; J gene: TRBJ2-5; CDR3 protein: CASSLEGLGGETQYF; CDR3 DNA: TGTGCCAGCAGCTTAGAAGGACTAGGGGGAGAGACCCAGTACTTC
clone size: NA; V gene: TRBV3-1/TRBV3-2; D gene: TRBD2; J gene: TRBJ2-7; CDR3 protein: CASSQDPPAGGSEQYF; CDR3 DNA: TGTGCCAGCAGCCAAGATCCCCCAGCGGGGGGTAGCGAGCAGTACTTC
clone size: NA; V gene: TRBV28; D gene: NA; J gene: TRBJ2-1; CDR3 protein: CASSRELEQFF; CDR3 DNA: TGTGCCAGCAGCCGAGAGCTGGAGCAGTTCTTC
clone size: few; V gene: TRBV15; D gene: TRBD1; J gene: TRBJ2-1; CDR3 protein: CATSIGTGAYNEQFF; CDR3 DNA: TGTGCCACCAGCATTGGGACAGGGGCCTACAATGAGCAGTTCTTC
clone size: NA; V gene: TRBV14; D gene: NA; J gene: TRBJ2-3; CDR3 protein: CASSQDSVNQAQYF; CDR3 DNA: TGTGCCAGCAGCCAAGATTCCGTCAATCAGGCGCAGTATTTT
clone size: NA; V gene: TRBV11-1; D gene: TRBD1; J gene: TRBJ1-2; CDR3 protein: CASSGTGTGVGYTF; CDR3 DNA: TGTGCCAGCAGCGGAACCGGGACAGGGGTTGGCTACACCTTC
clone size: NA; V gene: TRBV6-5; D gene: NA; J gene: TRBJ2-1; CDR3 protein: CASRGGALEQFF; CDR3 DNA: TGTGCCAGCCGAGGGGGGGCTCTTGAGCAGTTCTTC
clone size: NA; V gene: TRBV15; D gene: NA; J gene: TRBJ1-1; CDR3 protein: CATSRGRFRTEAFF; CDR3 DNA: TGTGCCACCAGCAGGGGGCGATTCAGAACTGAAGCTTTCTTT
clone size: NA; V gene: TRBV10-3; D gene: NA; J gene: TRBJ1-3; CDR3 protein: CAISEIIGNTIYF; CDR3 DNA: TGTGCCATCAGTGAAATCATCGGAAACACCATATATTTT
clone size: NA; V gene: TRBV7-2; D gene: TRBD2; J gene: TRBJ2-3; CDR3 protein: CASSSQLAGNTDTQYF; CDR3 DNA: TGTGCCAGCAGCTCGCAACTAGCGGGAAACACAGATACGCAGTATTTT
clone size: NA; V gene: TRBV2; D gene: NA; J gene: TRBJ1-5; CDR3 protein: CASDQAHSNQPQHF; CDR3 DNA: TGTGCCAGCGATCAGGCTCATAGCAATCAGCCCCAGCATTTT
clone size: once; V gene: TRBV30; D gene: NA; J gene: TRBJ1-5; CDR3 protein: CAWSVRRLGDQPQHF; CDR3 DNA: TGTGCCTGGAGTGTACGGAGGCTGGGAGATCAGCCCCAGCATTTT
clone size: NA; V gene: TRBV6-5; D gene: NA; J gene: TRBJ2-5; CDR3 protein: CASIQDTLQETQYF; CDR3 DNA: TGTGCCAGCATCCAGGACACCCTCCAAGAGACCCAGTACTTC
clone size: NA; V gene: TRBV15; D gene: NA; J gene: TRBJ2-7; CDR3 protein: CATSRDLALSSYEQYF; CDR3 DNA: TGTGCCACCAGCAGAGATCTAGCCTTAAGCTCCTACGAGCAGTACTTC
clone size: NA; V gene: TRBV12-5; D gene: NA; J gene: TRBJ2-4; CDR3 protein: CASGLEQGPKNIQYF; CDR3 DNA: TGTGCTAGTGGTTTGGAACAGGGCCCCAAAAACATTCAGTACTTC
clone size: NA; V gene: TRBV7-2; D gene: NA; J gene: TRBJ1-1; CDR3 protein: CASSFSLNTEAFF; CDR3 DNA: TGTGCCAGCAGCTTTTCTCTGAACACTGAAGCTTTCTTT
clone size: NA; V gene: TRBV5-1; D gene: TRBD1; J gene: TRBJ1-1; CDR3 protein: CASSSATGTNTEAFF; CDR3 DNA: TGCGCCAGCAGCTCCGCGACAGGGACGAACACTGAAGCTTTCTTT
clone size: NA; V gene: TRBV27; D gene: TRBD1; J gene: TRBJ1-2; CDR3 protein: CASSFLGQGGYFYGYTF; CDR3 DNA: TGTGCCAGCAGTTTCCTAGGACAGGGGGGCTACTTCTATGGCTACACCTTC
clone size: NA; V gene: TRBV9; D gene: TRBD1; J gene: TRBJ2-1; CDR3 protein: CASSVRTGQGPHGLYNEQFF; CDR3 DNA: TGTGCCAGCAGCGTAAGGACGGGACAGGGGCCCCACGGGCTCTACAATGAGCAGTTCTTC
clone size: few; V gene: TRBV5-8; D gene: NA; J gene: TRBJ1-1; CDR3 protein: CASSFRGINEAFF; CDR3 DNA: TGTGCCAGCAGCTTCCGAGGTATTAACGAAGCTTTCTTT
clone size: NA; V gene: TRBV1; D gene: NA; J gene: TRBJ2-1; CDR3 protein: CTSSQDHQKRVYNEQFF; CDR3 DNA: TGCACCAGCAGCCAAGATCATCAAAAGAGAGTCTACAATGAGCAGTTCTTC
clone size: NA; V gene: TRBV4-1; D gene: NA; J gene: TRBJ1-2; CDR3 protein: CASSQGGASGLDYGYTF; CDR3 DNA: TGCGCCAGCAGCCAGGGGGGGGCGTCAGGGTTGGACTATGGCTACACCTTC
clone size: NA; V gene: TRBV6-2/TRBV6-3; D gene: NA; J gene: TRBJ1-2; CDR3 protein: CASSYPTEFYGYTF; CDR3 DNA: TGTGCCAGCAGTTACCCGACAGAGTTCTATGGCTACACCTTC
clone size: NA; V gene: TRBV19; D gene: TRBD1; J gene: TRBJ1-6; CDR3 protein: CASTTGDRVDSPLHF; CDR3 DNA: TGTGCCAGCACAACGGGTGACAGGGTAGATTCACCCCTCCACTTT
clone size: NA; V gene: TRBV25-1; D gene: NA; J gene: TRBJ1-1; CDR3 protein: CASSESPRSTEAFF; CDR3 DNA: TGTGCCAGCAGTGAAAGTCCCCGGAGCACTGAAGCTTTCTTT
clone size: NA; V gene: TRBV7-2; D gene: NA; J gene: TRBJ1-2; CDR3 protein: CASSLALGRGILYGYTF; CDR3 DNA: TGTGCCAGCAGCTTAGCGTTGGGCAGGGGTATTTTATATGGCTACACCTTC
clone size: NA; V gene: TRBV5-6; D gene: NA; J gene: TRBJ2-1; CDR3 protein: CASSPAVEGRTVF; CDR3 DNA: TGTGCCAGCAGCCCAGCAGTGGAGGGGAGGACGGTCTTC
clone size: NA; V gene: TRBV18; D gene: TRBD1; J gene: TRBJ1-4; CDR3 protein: CASSPGTALEKLFF; CDR3 DNA: TGTGCCAGCTCACCCGGGACAGCACTAGAAAAACTGTTTTTT
clone size: NA; V gene: TRBV7-2; D gene: NA; J gene: TRBJ1-3; CDR3 protein: CASSPRQGSGNTIYF; CDR3 DNA: TGTGCCAGCAGCCCCCGGCAGGGCTCTGGAAACACCATATATTTT
clone size: NA; V gene: TRBV6-5; D gene: TRBD1; J gene: TRBJ1-2; CDR3 protein: CASSPTGMGRGYTF; CDR3 DNA: TGTGCCAGCAGTCCGACAGGGATGGGTCGTGGCTACACCTTC
clone size: NA; V gene: TRBV2; D gene: NA; J gene: TRBJ1-4; CDR3 protein: CASRQGANEKLFF; CDR3 DNA: TGTGCCAGCAGACAGGGCGCTAATGAAAAACTGTTTTTT
clone size: NA; V gene: TRBV9; D gene: NA; J gene: TRBJ2-5; CDR3 protein: CASSVTGMNQETQYF; CDR3 DNA: TGTGCCAGCAGCGTAACAGGGATGAATCAAGAGACCCAGTACTTC
clone size: once; V gene: TRBV5-1; D gene: TRBD1; J gene: TRBJ1-2; CDR3 protein: CASSQTGGDGYGYTF; CDR3 DNA: TGCGCCAGCAGCCAGACAGGGGGCGACGGCTATGGCTACACCTTC
clone size: few; V gene: TRBV19; D gene: TRBD1; J gene: TRBJ1-5; CDR3 protein: CASSIPGGHQPQHF; CDR3 DNA: TGTGCCAGTAGTATACCAGGGGGGCATCAGCCCCAGCATTTT
clone size: NA; V gene: TRBV25-1; D gene: TRBD2; J gene: TRBJ2-5; CDR3 protein: CASSENIAGGGWTQYF; CDR3 DNA: TGTGCCAGCAGTGAAAATATAGCGGGGGGCGGCTGGACCCAGTACTTC
clone size: NA; V gene: TRBV24-1; D gene: NA; J gene: TRBJ2-5; CDR3 protein: CATSDSGWETQYF; CDR3 DNA: TGTGCCACCAGCGACTCCGGATGGGAGACCCAGTACTTC